This T cell receptor beta chain was captured in a study of control samples from healthy donors and cancer patients. Produced via immunoSEQ multiplex PCR; TCRdb's table is partial and in-frame only. This table has some 79,000 clones, approximately 84% appearing once. Germline values: CDR1 MNHNY, CDR2 SVGAGI (reference sequence). V lost 5 bases to trimming and J lost 14 bases, with 33 bases between them. This CDR3 comprises 18 residues. The clonotype originates from a woman between 50 and 59 years old in good health. Sequenced input: blood. J is TRBJ1-4 and V is TRBV6-6, with a possible D match to TRBD1 (5 bases). The CDR3 DNA reads TGTGCCAGCAGTCCACTCGGGGGAGCAGCGCCCGCGCGAAAGTCGCTGTTTTTT. Translation: CASSPLGGAAPARKSLFF.